Shown below are 19 T cell receptor beta chains from a single sample sequenced in a study of blood T cells in healthy people across ages. Primed by a sample-barcoded 5' primer and a J-beta primer mix, a second PCR proceeded for about 7 to 12 cycles. Using its own MiXCR run on the 5' RACE reads, TCRdb lists one record per CDR3 protein. The profile shows around 820,000 distinct CDR3 sequences, just under 25% of them singletons. The same specimen was also included in a second study, on T cells of mothers and their children.

The sequencing sample was made of blood. These receptors originate from a boy between 10 and 17 years old in good health.

The rearrangement joins TRBV9 to TRBJ2-1, with D uncertain. Trimming pared 0 bases from V and 2 bases from J, leaving 3 bases between. Looked up from germline, CDR1 is SGDLS and CDR2 is YYNGEE. The length of the CDR3 is 13 residues. The CDR3 DNA reads as TGTGCCAGCAGCGTAGAGACCTACAATGAGCAGTTCTTC. This sequence encodes CASSVETYNEQFF.

On this clonotype: One end of the junction does not line up with germline, which may come from a read error. The rearrangement uses TRBV9 and TRBJ1-4; 7 bases are a match to TRBD1. The CDR3 is 17 residues long. Per the germline V gene, CDR1 is SGDLS and CDR2 is YYNGEE. The CDR3 protein is CVSSVGRGRGITEKLFF. CDR3 bases: TGTGTCAGCAGCGTAGGAAGGGGGCGCGGGATAACGGAAAAACTGTTTTTT.

This clonotype was seen only a few times. The rearrangement joins TRBV5-6 to TRBJ2-5, with no clear D. The CDR3 totals 11 residues. Germline V gene lookup returns CDR1 SGHDT and CDR2 YYEEEE. V lost 4 bases, J lost 5 bases, and 6 bases lay in between. DNA of the CDR3: TGTGCCAGCAGCATGAGGGAGACCCAGTACTTC. This codes for CASSMRETQYF.

In this sample, this clonotype turned up a few times. This sequence joins TRBV28 and TRBJ2-5; possible D gene TRBD2, 5 bases. Germline CDR1 reads MDHEN; CDR2 reads SYDVKM. The ends were cut back, 8 bases at V and 2 bases at J, with 15 bases in the middle. The CDR3 extends over 14 amino acids. CDR3 bases: TGTGCCAGCGCTAACGGAGAGCGGCAAGAGACCCAGTACTTC. Residues: CASANGERQETQYF.

V is TRBV6-5 and J is TRBJ2-7; 11 bases map to TRBD2. The end of the DNA fits TRBJ2-5 better, so the J call may be wrong. Per germline, CDR1 MNHEY and CDR2 SVGAGI. The CDR3 sequence is 15 residues long. Here the CDR3 reads CASSPGLAVRETQYF. In DNA form, the CDR3 reads TGTGCCAGCAGTCCGGGACTAGCGGTTCGGGAGACCCAGTACTTC.

The rearrangement links TRBV6-2 or TRBV6-3 to TRBJ1-1; TRBD1 matches at 8 bases. The V and J ends lost 2 bases and 4 bases, in that order; junction bases with no gene match: 15. Per the germline V gene, CDR1 is MNHEY and CDR2 is SVGEGT. The CDR3 spans 18 residues. The CDR3, as DNA: TGTGCCAGCAGTTACAGATTCGGGGCAGGGGGCCGGAGCACTGAAGCTTTCTTT. Its protein is CASSYRFGAGGRSTEAFF.

This clonotype has more than one count but fewer than ten. The chain uses TRBV23-1 and TRBJ2-5, with D unresolved. TRBV23-1 is noted as an ORF with a role that remains uncertain. Deletions cut 0 bases from V and 2 bases from J, with 7 bases between. The CDR3 has 14 amino acids. The CDR3 loop is CASSQSGPQETQYF. The CDR3 nucleotides read TGCGCCAGCAGTCAATCCGGGCCTCAAGAGACCCAGTACTTC.

The chain joins TRBV20-1 to TRBJ2-3; 12 bases fit TRBD2. Trimming cost V 3 bases and J 1 base; bases outside gene matches: 8. Per the germline V gene, CDR1 is DFQATT and CDR2 is SNEGSKA (reference sequence). The CDR3 sequence is 17 residues long. CDR3 bases: TGCAGTGCTAGTAGGCTAGCGGGAGGGCCAGGCACAGATACGCAGTATTTT. Translating gives CSASRLAGGPGTDTQYF.

The chain combines TRBV7-9 with TRBJ1-4, with D perhaps TRBD1 (5 bases). CDR1 SEHNR and CDR2 FQNEAQ come from the germline V gene (reference sequence). The ends were cut back, 4 bases at V and 6 bases at J, with 18 bases in the middle. This CDR3 spans 16 amino acids. CDR3 sequence: CASSSNPGTGDEKLFF. DNA for the CDR3: TGTGCCAGCAGCTCTAACCCCGGGACGGGGGATGAAAAACTGTTTTTT.

The chain is built from TRBV20-1 and TRBJ2-7, with D perhaps TRBD1 (6 bases). The V end lost 5 bases, the J end lost 4 bases, and 15 bases lay between the germline ends. The germline gives CDR1 DFQATT, CDR2 SNEGSKA (reference sequence). This CDR3 contains 13 residues. CDR3 region: CSASSQTGYEQYF. The CDR3 nucleotides are TGCAGTGCTTCCTCCCAGACAGGATACGAGCAGTACTTC.

The chain links TRBV4-3 to TRBJ1-4; D is possibly TRBD1 (6 bases). The V gene lost 0 bases and the J gene lost 0 bases, with 14 bases spanning the gap. Germline V CDR1 and CDR2: LGHNA, YSLEER. The CDR3 spans 18 residues. The CDR3 DNA reads as TGCGCCAGCAGCCAAGAAGGGACACACGGAGCAACTAATGAAAAACTGTTTTTT. It specifies CASSQEGTHGATNEKLFF.

This clonotype was picked up a small number of times. This chain connects TRBV20-1 to TRBJ2-4, with D possibly being TRBD2 (5 bases). The V gene lost 4 bases and the J gene lost 1 base, with 14 bases spanning the gap. The CDR3 length is 15 residues. CDR1 is DFQATT, CDR2 SNEGSKA, per germline (reference sequence). As DNA, the CDR3 is TGCAGTGCTACATCACGCGGGTCGGCCAAAAACATTCAGTACTTC. It translates to CSATSRGSAKNIQYF.

The chain couples TRBV2 to TRBJ1-1; D unclear. Germline assignment: CDR1 SNHLY and CDR2 FYNNEI. Trimming cost V 3 bases and J 6 bases, with 5 bases left between them. This CDR3 is built from 11 residues. CDR3 coding DNA: TGTGCCAGCAGTGAGGTGGCTGAAGCTTTCTTT. It yields the protein CASSEVAEAFF.

The rearrangement uses TRBV20-1 and TRBJ2-7; tentatively, D is TRBD2 (6 bases). CDR1 is DFQATT and CDR2 is SNEGSKA in the germline V gene (reference sequence). The CDR3 runs to 14 residues. Trimming stripped 4 bases from V and 0 bases from J, with 13 bases between. The CDR3 reads CSATGLPSSYEQYF. DNA of the CDR3: TGCAGTGCTACGGGACTTCCGAGCTCCTACGAGCAGTACTTC.

The table lists this clonotype with a few counts. The J gene is TRBJ2-5, the V gene TRBV29-1; no clear D. V was shortened by 5 bases and J by 0 bases, with 16 bases between the two germline ends. Germline CDR1 SQVTM, CDR2 ANQGSEA. The CDR3 covers 15 residues. For the CDR3, the DNA is TGCAGCGTTCGTACAGCGACGCCGTACCAAGAGACCCAGTACTTC. It is translated as CSVRTATPYQETQYF.

This clonotype occurred a few times. The chain joins TRBV7-9 to TRBJ2-5; 12 bases agree with TRBD2. The CDR3 runs to 19 residues. J gave up 2 bases and V 4 bases, and 14 bases lay outside the gene matches. Germline V gene sequence: CDR1 SEHNR, CDR2 FQNEAQ (reference sequence). The CDR3 bases are TGTGCCAGCAGCTCGGGGAGACTAGCGGGGGACCTGGGGCAAGAGACCCAGTACTTC. It specifies CASSSGRLAGDLGQETQYF.

The chain carries TRBV5-1 and TRBJ2-5; D might be TRBD1 (6 bases). The better agreement between TRBJ2-7 and the DNA end casts doubt on the J call. CDR3 size: 15 residues. CDR1 and CDR2 from the germline V gene are SGHRS and YFSETQ. The CDR3 protein is CASSLGGHPTPEQYF. CDR3 DNA sequence: TGCGCCAGCAGCTTGGGGGGGCATCCAACTCCCGAGCAGTACTTC.

The chain carries TRBV2 and TRBJ2-5; D might be TRBD2 (6 bases). This CDR3 contains 15 residues. In germline, CDR1 is SNHLY, CDR2 FYNNEI. V was pared by 1 base and J by 5 bases, with 14 bases between. CDR3 sequence: CASSEDGGSGETQYF. The CDR3 DNA follows: TGTGCCAGCAGTGAAGATGGGGGGAGTGGGGAGACCCAGTACTTC.

CDR3 amino acids: CSVEGEQTLNTEAFF. The CDR3 DNA follows: TGCAGCGTTGAAGGTGAACAGACCCTGAACACTGAAGCTTTCTTT. The chain joins TRBV29-1 to TRBJ1-1; D unresolved. Deletions cut 1 base from V and 0 bases from J, with 12 bases between. Germline CDR1 is SQVTM and CDR2 is ANQGSEA. The CDR3 length is 15 residues.